The 20 T cell receptor beta chains below come from one sample, sequenced in a study of blood T cell repertoires in COVID-19. The method was immunoSEQ multiplex PCR; TCRdb's version includes in-frame clones alone and lacks a portion of them. The profile shows about 140,000 clones, around three quarters of them singletons. The sequencing input was peripheral blood. The receptor source for this set is a man in his fifties or sixties with acute or convalescent COVID-19.

CDR3 residues: CASSFRASAGGIDTQYF. In DNA, the CDR3 is TGTGCCAGCAGCTTTAGGGCCTCAGCGGGGGGAATAGATACGCAGTATTTT. This chain links TRBV5-5 with TRBJ2-3; the match to TRBD2 covers 9 bases. Germline V lookup: CDR1 SGHKS, CDR2 YYEKEE (reference sequence). The V gene end was trimmed by 2 bases and the J gene end by 5 bases; junction bases not matched to a gene: 12. CDR3 size: 17 residues.

V gene TRBV6-1 combines with J gene TRBJ2-3, with 10 bases aligning to TRBD2. After removal of 1 base from V and 6 bases from J, the junction contained 10 bases not matched to a gene. The CDR3 is 17 residues long. The germline gives CDR1 MNHNS, CDR2 SASEGT. In DNA form, the CDR3 reads TGTGCCAGCAGTGAAGTTCCTTCAGCGGGGGGGGAGGATACGCAGTATTTT. It yields the protein CASSEVPSAGGEDTQYF.

This chain uses TRBV7-8 with TRBJ1-5, with TRBD1 matching over 8 bases. CDR3 length: 14 residues. V lost 4 bases to trimming and J lost 2 bases; unmatched junction nucleotides: 1. The germline V gene has CDR1 SGHVS and CDR2 FQNEAQ. CDR3: CASSSTGGNQPQHF. The CDR3, as DNA: TGTGCCAGCAGCTCGACAGGGGGCAATCAGCCCCAGCATTTT. The full variable domain, its missing parts supplied by reference TRBV7-8 and TRBJ1-5, is GAGVSQSPRYKVAKRGQDVALRCDPISGHVSLFWYQQALGQGPEFLTYFQNEAQLDKSGLPSDRFFAERPEGSVSTLKIQRTQQEDSAVYLCASSSTGGNQPQHFGDGTRLSIL.

The rearrangement uses TRBV21-1 and TRBJ1-5; the table's D call TRBD1 went unverified against the DNA. TRBV21-1 is a recognized pseudogene. The CDR3 has 17 residues. CDR3 DNA: TGTGCCAGCAGCAAAGAGAGTGGGACAGGGGGCGATCAGCCCCAGCATTTT. This codes for CASSKESGTGGDQPQHF.

CDR3 loop: CASSFPTPTGASEAFF. In nucleotides, the CDR3 is TGTGCCAGCAGCTTCCCGACTCCGACAGGTGCTTCTGAAGCTTTCTTT. The chain employs TRBV11-2 and TRBJ1-1; a possible D gene is TRBD1 (6 bases). This CDR3 spans 16 amino acids. Germline V lookup: CDR1 SGHAT, CDR2 FQNNGV. Trimming stripped 3 bases from V and 6 bases from J, with 20 bases between.

V usage is TRBV10-3 and J usage is TRBJ2-7, with D possibly matching TRBD2 (6 bases). Trimming took 8 bases from V and 5 from J, leaving 19 bases between them. This CDR3 is 14 amino acids long. The germline CDR1 and CDR2 sequences are ENHRY and SYGVKD. CDR3 in amino acids: CAIRNDVRRDEQYV. The CDR3 DNA reads TGTGCCATCCGGAACGACGTCAGGAGGGACGAGCAGTACGTC.

On this clone itself: Distinct nucleotide sequences in the sample also encode this CDR3. The chain combines TRBV10-1 with TRBJ1-1, with D possibly matching TRBD1 (5 bases). V lost 4 bases and J lost 0, with 6 bases in between. The germline CDR1 and CDR2 sequences are WNHNN and SYGVQD (reference sequence). The CDR3 is 13 residues long. The CDR3 bases are TGCGCCAGCAGTGGACAGATGAACACTGAAGCTTTCTTT. Translation: CASSGQMNTEAFF.

This clone was counted once. The chain combines TRBV13 with TRBJ1-1; 9 nucleotides match TRBD1. V shed 5 bases and J 5 bases; nucleotides not matched to a gene: 6. Germline V lookup: CDR1 PRHDT, CDR2 FYEKMQ (reference sequence). The CDR3 runs 14 residues. In DNA form, the CDR3 reads TGTGCCAGCAGCCCACGGACAGGGGAGACTGAAGCTTTCTTT. It specifies CASSPRTGETEAFF.

The CDR3 nucleotides read TGTGCCAGCACCCGAACCGGGACAGGCACAGATACGCAGTATTTT. Translation: CASTRTGTGTDTQYF. The chain carries TRBV28 and TRBJ2-3; 7 nucleotides agree with TRBD1. CDR1 is MDHEN, CDR2 SYDVKM, per germline. This CDR3 has 15 residues. Unmatched junction bases numbered 8, after V lost 7 bases and J lost 1 base.

V and J are TRBV25-1 and TRBJ2-4; 7 positions agree with TRBD1. V trimming: 3 bases; J trimming: 6 bases; junction bases outside the gene matches: 5. Germline V gene lookup returns CDR1 MGHDK and CDR2 SYGVNS. CDR3 length: 14 residues. The CDR3 reads CASSDRDSRNIQYF. DNA of the CDR3: TGTGCCAGCAGTGACCGGGACAGTCGAAACATTCAGTACTTC.

This clone was recorded a few times. The chain links TRBV5-6 to TRBJ2-3, with D maybe TRBD1 (6 bases). Germline values: CDR1 SGHDT, CDR2 YYEEEE. V was shortened by 3 bases and J by 0 bases, with 14 bases between the two germline ends. CDR3 length equals 16 residues. DNA for the CDR3: TGTGCCAGCAGCTATACCGACGGGACAAGCACAGATACGCAGTATTTT. Protein: CASSYTDGTSTDTQYF.

The chain couples TRBV6-5 to TRBJ2-5; 8 positions agree with TRBD1. The germline gives CDR1 MNHEY, CDR2 SVGAGI. The length of the CDR3 is 16 residues. V dropped 0 bases and J dropped 5; count of bases not matched to a gene: 8. The CDR3 is CASSYSSGGTQETQYF. DNA of the CDR3: TGTGCCAGCAGTTACTCGTCAGGGGGCACTCAGGAGACCCAGTACTTC.

This clone was recorded once. The chain has TRBV15 and TRBJ1-6; tentative D call: TRBD1 (6 bases). The V gene lost 1 base and the J gene lost 7 bases, with 11 bases spanning the gap. CDR1 and CDR2 (germline): LNHNV, YYDKDF (reference sequence). The CDR3 consists of 15 residues. The CDR3 spells CATSRATGINSPLHF. Here the CDR3 DNA reads TGTGCCACCAGCAGAGCTACAGGGATCAATTCACCCCTCCACTTT.

The chain carries TRBV4-1 and TRBJ1-6; the match to TRBD1 covers 7 bases. The V gene end was trimmed by 4 bases and the J gene end by 8 bases; junction bases not matched to a gene: 11. Germline-derived CDR1 and CDR2 are MGHRA and YSYEKL. This CDR3 region has 16 residues. CDR3 in amino acids: CASSPRQGEVDSPLHF. The CDR3 nucleotides are TGCGCCAGCAGCCCGAGACAGGGAGAAGTGGATTCACCCCTCCACTTT.

This clone was counted once. V gene TRBV19 combines with J gene TRBJ2-3; tentatively, D is TRBD2 (5 bases). The CDR3 totals 15 residues. Germline CDR1 and CDR2: LNHDA and SQIVND (reference sequence). Between the trimmed V and J ends, which lost 7 bases and 2 bases, there was a span of 16 bases. This CDR3 is CASTPQRSFTDTQYF. DNA of the CDR3: TGTGCCAGTACCCCCCAGCGGAGCTTCACAGATACGCAGTATTTT.

This chain connects TRBV27 to TRBJ2-5; D is unresolved. V gave up 8 bases and J gave up 5 bases, with 12 bases separating them. The CDR3 covers 12 residues. Germline-derived CDR1 and CDR2 are MNHEY and SMNVEV (reference sequence). The CDR3 protein is CASGWVRETQYF. The CDR3, as DNA: TGTGCCAGCGGCTGGGTCAGGGAGACCCAGTACTTC.

The chain employs TRBV19 and TRBJ2-5; 10 positions agree with TRBD2. The CDR3 sequence is 13 residues long. The junction had 5 bases not matched to a gene; V was cut back by 8 bases and J by 5 bases. Per the germline V gene, CDR1 is LNHDA and CDR2 is SQIVND (reference sequence). CDR3 amino acids: CASASGGRETQYF. The CDR3 bases are TGTGCCAGTGCTAGCGGGGGCCGGGAGACCCAGTACTTC.

The CDR3 bases are TGTGCCAGCAGTGAAAGCCCGGGTCTAGCAGATACGCAGTATTTT. Residues: CASSESPGLADTQYF. The chain joins TRBV6-1 to TRBJ2-3; no clear D gene. The CDR3 runs to 15 residues. Germline loops: CDR1 MNHNS, CDR2 SASEGT. Trimming pared 2 bases from V and 4 bases from J, leaving 13 bases between.

V usage is TRBV5-1 and J usage is TRBJ2-1, with D perhaps TRBD2 (6 bases). The germline V gene encodes CDR1 SGHRS and CDR2 YFSETQ. This CDR3 contains 13 residues. V was trimmed by 6 bases and J by 4 bases, leaving 11 bases between them. The CDR3, as DNA: TGCGCCAGCAAGGCGGGGCAATACAATGAGCAGTTCTTC. Its protein is CASKAGQYNEQFF.

This chain links TRBV28 with TRBJ2-7; D is perhaps TRBD2 (5 bases). CDR3 length equals 16 residues. Deletions cut 5 bases from V and 3 bases from J, with 20 bases between. The germline V gene encodes CDR1 MDHEN and CDR2 SYDVKM. The CDR3 reads CASSPLSGGRLYEQYV. The CDR3 nucleotides read TGTGCCAGCAGTCCCCTCTCCGGAGGACGCCTCTACGAGCAGTACGTC.